Following are 9 T cell receptor beta chains from one sample sequenced in a study of cytomegalovirus exposure and HLA in healthy donors. 13 Jbeta primers and 60 Vbeta primers were used for the PCR. This table comes from immunoSEQ multiplex PCR, and its TCRdb copy is limited to in-frame clones, with some not included. The table has around 100,000 clones, around 79% seen once. Sequences were obtained from PBMCs. The receptors stem from a middle-aged man in good health and CMV-seropositive.

This CDR3 is CASSFHGSNTGELFF. CDR3 sequence (DNA): TGTGCCAGCAGCTTTCATGGCAGTAACACCGGGGAGCTGTTTTTT. The V and J genes are TRBV11-2 and TRBJ2-2; D remains ambiguous. Germline CDR1 is SGHAT and CDR2 is FQNNGV. Deletions cut 3 bases from V and 2 bases from J, with 10 bases between. This CDR3 spans 15 amino acids.

CDR3 coding DNA: TGTGCCTCTCAGGCAAGCGGGAAAAGCGAGCAGTACTTC. Its protein product is CASQASGKSEQYF. This sequence joins TRBV2 and TRBJ2-7; TRBD2 aligns across 7 bases. The trim removed 11 bases at V and 6 bases at J, leaving 13 bases unmatched. The CDR3 is 13 residues long. Germline V gene sequence: CDR1 SNHLY, CDR2 FYNNEI.

The chain is built from TRBV10-3 and TRBJ1-1; D is ambiguous. Germline assignment: CDR1 ENHRY and CDR2 SYGVKD. CDR3 length: 12 amino acids. The ends were cut back, 2 bases at V and 8 bases at J, with 9 bases in the middle. This chain's CDR3 is CAISEGQAEAFF. CDR3 nucleotide sequence: TGTGCCATCAGTGAGGGGCAGGCCGAAGCTTTCTTT.

V and J are TRBV7-6 and TRBJ2-1; D is uncertain. From germline, CDR1 is SGHVS and CDR2 FNYEAQ. The V and J ends lost 2 bases and 3 bases respectively, with 17 bases between them. The CDR3 length is 17 residues. CDR3 amino acids: CASSLSFALADYNEQFF. The CDR3 region has the DNA TGTGCCAGCAGCTTATCTTTCGCGTTAGCCGACTACAATGAGCAGTTCTTC. Using reference TRBV7-6 and TRBJ2-1 for the parts outside the CDR3, the full variable domain is GAGVSQSPRYKVTKRGQDVALRCDPISGHVSLYWYRQALGQGPEFLTYFNYEAQQDKSGLPNDRFSAERPEGSISTLTIQRTEQRDSAMYRCASSLSFALADYNEQFFGPGTRLTVL.

The chain has TRBV19 and TRBJ2-2, with a tentative D call TRBD2 (6 bases). The germline V gene has CDR1 LNHDA and CDR2 SQIVND (reference sequence). This CDR3 comprises 16 residues. Between the trimmed V and J ends, which lost 3 bases and 3 bases, there was a span of 14 bases. Here the CDR3 reads CASSIRGLKDTGELFF. For the CDR3, the DNA is TGTGCCAGTAGTATTCGGGGACTTAAGGACACCGGGGAGCTGTTTTTT.

This chain joins TRBV11-1 and TRBJ2-7; TRBD2 aligns across 10 bases. The CDR3 contains 14 residues. Germline values: CDR1 SGHAT, CDR2 FQDESV (reference sequence). V lost 2 bases, J lost 5 bases, and 3 bases stayed unmatched. CDR3 loop: CASSLRTSGHEQYF. The CDR3 bases are TGTGCCAGCAGCTTAAGGACTAGCGGACACGAGCAGTACTTC.

The J gene is TRBJ2-7, the V gene TRBV7-9; 11 nucleotides match TRBD2. In germline, CDR1 is SEHNR, CDR2 FQNEAQ (reference sequence). J lost 9 bases, V lost 6 bases, and 13 bases had no gene match. The CDR3 is made up of 15 amino acids. The CDR3 is CASRPLAGGPQGQYF. Here the CDR3 DNA reads TGTGCCAGCAGACCATTAGCGGGAGGGCCCCAGGGGCAGTACTTC.

This clone was recorded once. J is TRBJ2-1 and V is TRBV10-3; 7 bases line up with TRBD2. Germline CDR1 is ENHRY and CDR2 is SYGVKD. J was trimmed by 7 bases and V by 10 bases; bases with no gene match: 13. The CDR3 extends over 14 amino acids. CDR3 bases: TGTGCCACCCGCGAGACTAGCAGTTCGAATGAGCAGTTCTTC. This encodes CATRETSSSNEQFF.

V usage is TRBV4-3 and J usage is TRBJ2-1; TRBD2 aligns across 7 bases. V shed 0 bases and J 6 bases; nucleotides not matched to a gene: 8. Germline V gene sequence: CDR1 LGHNA, CDR2 YSLEER. This CDR3 spans 16 amino acids. The CDR3 coding sequence is TGCGCCAGCAGCCAAGATCACGGATCGGGAGGCAATGAGCAGTTCTTC. Its translation is CASSQDHGSGGNEQFF.